This TCR beta chain is from a study of CD8+ T cells in alopecia areata. Study as a whole: Tofacitinib exposure lasted 6 to 18 months, followed by 6 months off drug. Treated patients' severity was scored by percentage of affected scalp area. General study findings and limits: Higher clonality than in normal scalp was seen in lesional scalp, especially alopecia totalis/universalis.

Looked up from germline, CDR1 is SNHLY and CDR2 is FYNNEI. The CDR3 totals 13 residues. Germline trimming cut 5 bases from V and 6 bases from J; bases unmatched to any gene: 6. For this clone: Its cognate antigen is unknown.

Indicated treatment: oral pan-JAK inhibitor, 5-10 mg twice daily. Those with alopecia areata gave lesional scalp punch biopsies and peripheral blood. Extracted from the samples, RNA was reverse transcribed into cDNA to serve as the sequencing template. The assay was immunoSEQ multiplex PCR, and TCRdb's table has in-frame clones only and misses some. Here the sample spans 150,000 to 200,000 clones, approximately 60% being singletons. The sample here was CD4+ T cells sorted from blood, taken at week 4, from a patient treated with tofacitinib. The chain links TRBV2 to TRBJ1-1; 7 bases align to TRBD1. This clonotype originated in a human donor with alopecia areata. CDR3 sequence (DNA): TGTGCCAGCAGTTTTACAGGGGTCGCTGAAGCTTTCTTT. It is translated as CASSFTGVAEAFF.